The 6 T cell receptor beta chains presented below share a single source sample, sequenced in a study of monozygotic twins with inflammatory bowel disease (dated by TCRdb to between 2017 and 2020). The library was built by means of 5' RACE. For sequencing, an Illumina HiSeq 2500 was employed. The reads went through TCRdb reprocessing, and each CDR3 protein sequence gets one entry with no DNA. For this sample, the table gives approximately 400,000 distinct CDR3 sequences. Of the sample, approximately 2.4% is held by the ten largest clones. The sequencing sample was made of blood. These receptors were collected from a human donor with ulcerative colitis or Crohn's disease, or a healthy co-twin of an affected twin (not recorded which).

CDR3: CSARVASDLTDTQYF. V gene TRBV20-1 combines with J gene TRBJ2-3; as DNA is missing, the TRBD2 call by TCRdb cannot be tested. This CDR3 is built from 15 residues. The germline CDR1 and CDR2 sequences are DFQATT and SNEGSKA (reference sequence).

The chain couples TRBV9 to TRBJ2-3. This CDR3 contains 14 residues. From germline, CDR1 is SGDLS and CDR2 YYNGEE. CDR3 residues: CASSSTLGTDTQYF.

The chain has TRBV6-6 and TRBJ1-3; TCRdb indicates TRBD1, and absent DNA this call remains unverified. This CDR3 region has 14 residues. Looked up from germline, CDR1 is MNHNY and CDR2 is SVGAGI (reference sequence). The CDR3 loop is CASTPTSRENTIYF.

This sequence joins TRBV18 and TRBJ2-5; TCRdb proposes TRBD1, but this gene call is untestable without DNA. This CDR3 has 18 amino acids. CDR1 is KGHSH and CDR2 is LQKENI in the germline V gene. The CDR3 sequence is CASSPRLMGRGSKETQYF.

This chain links TRBV5-1 with TRBJ2-7; TCRdb indicates TRBD2, and absent DNA this call remains unverified. This CDR3 is built from 15 residues. Per the germline V gene, CDR1 is SGHRS and CDR2 is YFSETQ. This CDR3 is CASYEASGAFYEQYF.

The CDR3 protein is CASSWAQPYGYTF. This chain joins TRBV28 and TRBJ1-2. Germline assignment: CDR1 MDHEN and CDR2 SYDVKM. The CDR3 spans 13 residues.